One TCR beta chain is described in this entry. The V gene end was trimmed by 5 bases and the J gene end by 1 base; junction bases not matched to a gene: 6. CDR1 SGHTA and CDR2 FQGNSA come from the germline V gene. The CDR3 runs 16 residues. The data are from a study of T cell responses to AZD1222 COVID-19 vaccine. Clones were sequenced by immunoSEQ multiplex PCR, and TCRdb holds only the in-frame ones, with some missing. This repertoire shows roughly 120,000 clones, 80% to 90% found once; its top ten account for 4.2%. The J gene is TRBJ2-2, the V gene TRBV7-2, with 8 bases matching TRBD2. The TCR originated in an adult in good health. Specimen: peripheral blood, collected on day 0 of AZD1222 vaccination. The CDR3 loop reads CASSPDRGGNTGELFF. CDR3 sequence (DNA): TGTGCCAGCAGCCCAGACCGGGGGGGGAACACCGGGGAGCTGTTTTTT.